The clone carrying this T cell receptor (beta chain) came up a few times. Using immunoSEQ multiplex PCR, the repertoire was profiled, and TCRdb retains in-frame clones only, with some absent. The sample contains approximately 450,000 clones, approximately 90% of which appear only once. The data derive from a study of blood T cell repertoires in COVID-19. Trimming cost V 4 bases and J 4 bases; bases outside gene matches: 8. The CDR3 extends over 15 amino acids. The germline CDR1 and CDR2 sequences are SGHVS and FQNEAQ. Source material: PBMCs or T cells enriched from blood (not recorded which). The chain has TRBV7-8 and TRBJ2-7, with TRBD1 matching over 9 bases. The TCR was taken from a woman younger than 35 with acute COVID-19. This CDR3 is CASSSSGTGSYEQYF. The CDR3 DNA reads TGTGCCAGCAGCTCTTCCGGGACAGGGTCGTACGAGCAGTACTTC.